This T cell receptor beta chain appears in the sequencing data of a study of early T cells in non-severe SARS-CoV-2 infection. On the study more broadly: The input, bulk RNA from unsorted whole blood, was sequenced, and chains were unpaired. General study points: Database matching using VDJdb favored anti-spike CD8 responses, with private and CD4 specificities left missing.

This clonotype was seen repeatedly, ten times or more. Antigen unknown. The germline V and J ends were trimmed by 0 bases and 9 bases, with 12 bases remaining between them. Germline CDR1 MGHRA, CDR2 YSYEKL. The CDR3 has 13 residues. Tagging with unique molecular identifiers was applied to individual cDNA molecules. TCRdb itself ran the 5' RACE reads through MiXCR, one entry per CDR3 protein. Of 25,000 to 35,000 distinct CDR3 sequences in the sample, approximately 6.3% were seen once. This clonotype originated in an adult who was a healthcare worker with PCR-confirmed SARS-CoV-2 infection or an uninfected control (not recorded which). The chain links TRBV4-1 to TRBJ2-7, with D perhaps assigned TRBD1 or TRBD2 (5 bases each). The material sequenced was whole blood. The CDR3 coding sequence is TGCGCCAGCAGCCAAGATGGGGACCAGGGGCAGTACTTC. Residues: CASSQDGDQGQYF.